These T cell receptor beta chains were read from a single sample in a study of blood T cells in healthy people across ages. Each CDR3 protein gets one entry after TCRdb re-called the 5' RACE reads with MiXCR. This repertoire shows approximately 820,000 distinct CDR3 sequences, under 45% found once; its top ten account for roughly a fifth. Sequencing was carried out using blood. The source is a man aged 60 to 69 in good health. CDR3s include the opening cysteine and the closing phenylalanine or tryptophan. The order of the fields is D gene, clone size, J gene, V gene, CDR3 length, CDR3 DNA, CDR3 protein. The D gene is left open where the match is weak. The listing skips clone size in some rows; elsewhere it reads once, few, many or a size class.

>NA|NA|TRBJ2-5|TRBV6-1|13
TGTGCCAGCAGTGAACGGGTCCAAGAGACCCAGTACTTC
CASSERVQETQYF
>NA|NA|TRBJ2-5|TRBV4-3|15
TGCGCCAGCAGCCAAGACAGGGGGGCCAGTGAGACCCAGTACTTC
CASSQDRGASETQYF
>NA|few|TRBJ2-1|TRBV9|15
TGTGCCAGCAGCGTCTTCCGGGACTTAGCCGATGAGCAGTTCTTC
CASSVFRDLADEQFF
>NA|NA|TRBJ1-1|TRBV12-3/TRBV12-4|15
TGTGCCAGCAGGCAAAATGCACGGCTGAACACTGAAGCTTTCTTT
CASRQNARLNTEAFF
>NA|few|TRBJ2-7|TRBV7-6|16
TGTGCCAGCAGCTTAGCGCACAGTCTCGGAGACTACGAGCAGTACTTC
CASSLAHSLGDYEQYF
>TRBD1|NA|TRBJ1-4|TRBV7-9|12
TGTGCCAGCAGCCAGACAGGGGGCGAGCTGTTTTTT
CASSQTGGELFF
>NA|NA|TRBJ2-5|TRBV6-5|12
TGTGCCAGCAGAGACGAAGTGAAGACCCAGTACTTC
CASRDEVKTQYF
>NA|NA|TRBJ2-3|TRBV5-6|16
TGTGCCAGCAGCTTAGCCCTCGGGCCAGGCACAGATACGCAGTATTTT
CASSLALGPGTDTQYF
>NA|NA|TRBJ2-6|TRBV7-9|18
TGTGCCAGCAGCTTAGCCCTAATAAGGGATGCTGGGGCCAACGTCCTGACTTTC
CASSLALIRDAGANVLTF
>TRBD1|NA|TRBJ2-4|TRBV7-2|14
TGTGCCAGCAGCCAGGACAGGGGGCAGGGCATTCAGTACTTC
CASSQDRGQGIQYF
>NA|few|TRBJ2-6|TRBV6-5|16
TGTGCCAGCAGTTACTCGGGGGGCTCTGGGGCCAACGTCCTGACTTTC
CASSYSGGSGANVLTF
>NA|many|TRBJ2-7|TRBV7-2|16
TGTGCCAGCAGCATAGAAAGTGGATGGGGTAAACACGAGCAGTACTTC
CASSIESGWGKHEQYF
>NA|NA|TRBJ1-2|TRBV29-1|14
TGCAGCGTTGAACTTCGGGGATGGGAAGACGGCTACACCTTC
CSVELRGWEDGYTF
>NA|NA|TRBJ2-5|TRBV6-2/TRBV6-3|15
TGTGCCAGCAGTTCCGGGGGAGCGGGCCAAGAGACCCAGTACTTC
CASSSGGAGQETQYF
>TRBD2|many|TRBJ2-7|TRBV5-1|14
TGTGCCAGCAGCTTAGCGGGGCAGTCCTACGAGCAGTACTTC
CASSLAGQSYEQYF
>TRBD1|NA|TRBJ1-2|TRBV4-3|14
TGCGCCAGCAGCCCGACAGGGCTTGTCGGAGGCTACACCTTC
CASSPTGLVGGYTF
>TRBD1|many|TRBJ1-1|TRBV14|11
TGTGCCAGCAGCCGAACAGGGGTAGCTTTCTTT
CASSRTGVAFF
>NA|few|TRBJ1-4|TRBV29-1|13
TGCAGCGCCCGTGGGGGAGGGGATGAAAAACTGTTTTTT
CSARGGGDEKLFF
>NA|NA|TRBJ2-3|TRBV10-3|16
TGTGCCATCAGTGATACCACTAGGGGGGACACAGATACGCAGTATTTT
CAISDTTRGDTDTQYF
>TRBD2|NA|TRBJ2-3|TRBV7-2|18
TGTGCCAGCAGCTCACCGTCACTAGCGGGGGGCGTCACAGATACGCAGTATTTT
CASSSPSLAGGVTDTQYF
>NA|NA|TRBJ1-4|TRBV6-5|16
TGTGCCAGCAGTTACTCCGGCTGGGGAATTAATGAAAAACCGTTTTTT
CASSYSGWGINEKPFF
>NA|NA|TRBJ1-2|TRBV6-1|14
TGTGCCAGCAGTGAAGGGGTCCCGAACTATGGCTACACCTTC
CASSEGVPNYGYTF
>NA|few|TRBJ2-7|TRBV29-1|13
TGCAGCGTTGTCGGGAACGAAGGGGGCGAGCAGTACTTC
CSVVGNEGGEQYF
>NA|few|TRBJ1-5|TRBV29-1|13
TGCAGCGTTGGAGACAGGCTAAATCAGCCCCAGCATTTT
CSVGDRLNQPQHF
>NA|few|TRBJ2-1|TRBV3-1|14
TGTGCCAGCAGCCACACCGGGACGGGAAATGAGCAGTTCTTC
CASSHTGTGNEQFF
>NA|NA|TRBJ2-2|TRBV28|14
TGTGCCAGCACCTACGGAGGGGTAGCCGGGGAGCTGTTTTTT
CASTYGGVAGELFF
>TRBD1|many|TRBJ2-7|TRBV29-1|15
TGCAGCGTTGAAGATTTCGGGACAGATTCCTACGAGCAGTACTTC
CSVEDFGTDSYEQYF
>NA|few|TRBJ1-4|TRBV3-1|16
TGTGCCAGCAGCCAGTTTAGGGGGAGGAATAATGAAAAACTGTTTTTT
CASSQFRGRNNEKLFF
>NA|once|TRBJ2-1|TRBV9|16
TGTGCCAGCAGCGAGACACCGGGACAAAGAGACAATGAGCAGTTCTTC
CASSETPGQRDNEQFF
>NA|NA|TRBJ2-7|TRBV27|14
TGTGCCAGCAGTTTCTACAAGGGGATCGACGAGCAGTACTTC
CASSFYKGIDEQYF
>NA|NA|TRBJ2-1|TRBV4-1|15
TGCGCCAGCAGCCTTACTCCGGGGGGCGGGAATGAGCAGTTCTTC
CASSLTPGGGNEQFF
>TRBD1|few|TRBJ1-1|TRBV9|14
TGTGCCAGTAGCCGGGACAGACAGACCACTGAAGCTTTCTTT
CASSRDRQTTEAFF
>NA|NA|TRBJ1-2|TRBV7-2|15
TGTGCCAGCAGCTTAGAGCGGGGCGGCAGGGCGGGCTACACCTTC
CASSLERGGRAGYTF
>NA|NA|TRBJ1-6|TRBV12-3/TRBV12-4|14
TGTGCCAGCAGTCCCCAGGCGAGGTCCTCACCCCTCCACTTT
CASSPQARSSPLHF
>TRBD1|NA|TRBJ2-1|TRBV9|15
TGTGCCAGCAGCGTAGATCCCGACAGGGGCAATGAGCAGTTCTTC
CASSVDPDRGNEQFF